The sequence of this TCR beta chain was determined in a study of technical replicates of blood from several donors. This clone was observed a handful of times. Germline-derived CDR1 and CDR2 are MNHNY and SVGAGI (reference sequence). With 2 bases removed from V and 2 bases from J, the gap between germline ends came to 9 bases. CDR3 length: 14 residues. Some clones are missing from TCRdb's copy, which holds only in-frame ones; the method was immunoSEQ multiplex PCR. Of tens of thousands of clones in the sample, 94% were seen once. The TCR comes from a human donor in good health. Sequencing input: T cells isolated from PBMCs. The chain is built from TRBV6-6 and TRBJ1-2; weak D call: TRBD1 (6 bases). CDR3 DNA: TGTGCCAGCAGTTACCTTGGACAGAACTATGGCTACACCTTC. Its protein product is CASSYLGQNYGYTF.